The 32 T cell receptor beta chains listed next were all sequenced from one sample in a study of T cells in Graves' hyperthyroidism and ophthalmopathy. What was amplified from RNA transcripts were TCR beta CDR3 regions. An initial round of RT-PCR targeting the TCR CDR3 relied on the HTBI primer set. TCRdb analysed the multiplex PCR reads with MiXCR anew, one entry per CDR3 protein. The sample has approximately 500,000 distinct CDR3 sequences, 40% to 55% seen once. Sequences were obtained from peripheral blood or thyroid tissue (not recorded which). The receptors derive from a woman in her late teens or twenties with Graves' hyperthyroidism.

J is TRBJ2-2 and V is TRBV12-3 or TRBV12-4, with a possible D match to TRBD1 (6 bases). The CDR3 runs to 15 residues. The germline V and J ends were trimmed by 3 bases and 2 bases, with 10 bases remaining between them. For the CDR3, the DNA is TGTGCCAGCAGTTTCCCCGGGACAAACACCGGGGAGCTGTTTTTT. Translated, it gives CASSFPGTNTGELFF.

This chain uses TRBV29-1 with TRBJ2-7, with 8 nucleotides matching TRBD2. The V gene end was trimmed by 4 bases and the J gene end by 2 bases; junction bases not matched to a gene: 7. From germline, CDR1 is SQVTM and CDR2 ANQGSEA. The CDR3 loop spans 14 amino acids. CDR3 coding DNA: TGCAGCGTTGTGTCGCGGGAGGCTACCTACGAGCAGTACTTC. Encoded protein: CSVVSREATYEQYF.

V gene TRBV24-1 combines with J gene TRBJ2-7; 7 bases are shared with TRBD1. CDR1 KGHDR and CDR2 SFDVKD come from the germline V gene. Trimming took 12 bases from V and 5 from J; bases not matched to a gene: 12. The CDR3 runs 13 residues. CDR3 nucleotides: TGTGCCTACTTACAGGGGAGCGTGGACGAGCAGTACTTC. Residues: CAYLQGSVDEQYF.

This clonotype has ten or more counts. This chain joins TRBV29-1 and TRBJ2-7; 7 nucleotides align to TRBD1. The CDR3 consists of 13 residues. The junction had 8 bases not matched to a gene; V was cut back by 6 bases and J by 3 bases. Germline CDR1 and CDR2: SQVTM and ANQGSEA. CDR3 nucleotide sequence: TGCAGCGTCGAAACCGGGACAGTCTACGAGCAGTACTTC. It yields the protein CSVETGTVYEQYF.

The chain combines TRBV20-1 with TRBJ2-7; 8 bases line up with TRBD1. The germline V gene has CDR1 DFQATT and CDR2 SNEGSKA (reference sequence). The ends lost 2 bases at V and 7 bases at J; junction bases unmatched: 7. The CDR3 runs 13 residues. In DNA form, the CDR3 reads TGCAGTGCTAGAAGTCAGGGGGCGCGTGAGCAGTACTTC. Translated, it gives CSARSQGAREQYF.

This clonotype has ten or more counts. V is TRBV2 and J is TRBJ2-5, with 9 bases identical to TRBD2. The CDR3 totals 13 residues. The J segment lost 5 bases and the V segment lost 8 bases, leaving 6 bases of the junction unmatched. In germline, CDR1 is SNHLY, CDR2 FYNNEI. The CDR3 sequence: CASGREGRETQYF. Written as DNA, the CDR3 is TGTGCCAGCGGGCGGGAGGGCCGGGAGACCCAGTACTTC. The variable domain in full, with the rest retrieved from reference TRBV2 and TRBJ2-5, is EPEVTQTPSHQVTQMGQEVILRCVPISNHLYFYWYRQILGQKVEFLVSFYNNEISEKSEIFDDQFSVERPDGSNFTLKIRSTKLEDSAMYFCASGREGRETQYFGPGTRLLVL.

This clonotype was found many times. V is TRBV5-1 and J is TRBJ1-1, with 8 bases aligning to TRBD1. The CDR3 is 15 amino acids. J gave up 0 bases and V 3 bases, and 4 bases lay outside the gene matches. CDR1 and CDR2 (germline): SGHRS, YFSETQ. This chain's CDR3 is CASSYEQGVNTEAFF. In nucleotides, the CDR3 is TGCGCCAGCAGCTATGAACAGGGGGTGAACACTGAAGCTTTCTTT.

This clonotype was observed a handful of times. This sequence may be a read error, since a much larger clone differs from it by one base. The gene calls are TRBV29-1 and TRBJ1-1; 11 positions agree with TRBD1. Germline loops: CDR1 SQVTM, CDR2 ANQGSEA. This CDR3 is 13 amino acids long. J lost 6 bases, V lost 7 bases, and 7 bases had no gene match. CDR3 DNA sequence: TGCAGCGCCGGACAGGGGGCGTCCCCTGAAGCTTTCTTT. It encodes CSAGQGASPEAFF. Full variable domain (remainder filled in from reference TRBV29-1 and TRBJ1-1): SAVISQKPSRDICQRGTSLTIQCQVDSQVTMMFWYRQQPGQSLTLIATANQGSEATYESGFVIDKFPISRPNLTFSTLTVSNMSPEDSSIYLCSAGQGASPEAFFGQGTRLTVV.

The chain employs TRBV10-2 and TRBJ1-1, with 7 bases that match TRBD1. The CDR3 totals 15 residues. Trimming removed 3 bases from V and 1 base from J; junction bases left unmatched: 5. Looked up from germline, CDR1 is WSHSY and CDR2 is SAAADI. The CDR3: CASSDPQGPNTEAFF. CDR3 bases: TGCGCCAGCAGTGACCCACAGGGGCCGAACACTGAAGCTTTCTTT.

The V call is TRBV20-1, the J call TRBJ2-3; no definite D call. Trimming left V 0 bases short and J 0 bases short, with 13 bases between. The CDR3 is 16 amino acids. The germline V gene encodes CDR1 DFQATT and CDR2 SNEGSKA (reference sequence). This chain's CDR3 is CSARDRYLGSTDTQYF. The CDR3 DNA sequence: TGCAGTGCTAGAGATAGATACCTAGGGAGCACAGATACGCAGTATTTT.

This clonotype was seen only a few times. The chain carries TRBV5-1 and TRBJ1-1, with TRBD1 identical over 11 bases. Looked up from germline, CDR1 is SGHRS and CDR2 is YFSETQ. The CDR3 has 17 amino acids. J gave up 5 bases and V 0 bases, and 9 bases lay outside the gene matches. The CDR3 DNA follows: TGCGCCAGCAGCTTGGGAGGGACAGGGGGAAGAGGGACTGAAGCTTTCTTT. Encoded protein: CASSLGGTGGRGTEAFF.

This rearrangement joins TRBV24-1 to TRBJ2-5; 13 positions agree with TRBD2. The germline CDR1 and CDR2 sequences are KGHDR and SFDVKD. V was clipped by 9 bases and J by 7 bases; unmatched bases: 10. The CDR3 extends over 15 amino acids. CDR3 sequence: CATGGTSGDPLTQYF. The CDR3 DNA sequence: TGTGCCACCGGAGGGACTAGCGGGGACCCACTGACCCAGTACTTC.

The chain links TRBV7-9 to TRBJ1-4; 10 bases fit TRBD1. The V segment lost 4 bases and the J segment 3 bases; nucleotides outside the gene matches: 2. Germline loops: CDR1 SEHNR, CDR2 FQNEAQ (reference sequence). The CDR3 runs to 15 residues. The CDR3 is CASSSGQGANEKLFF. DNA for the CDR3: TGTGCCAGCAGCTCCGGACAGGGGGCTAATGAAAAACTGTTTTTT.

At least ten counts were recorded for this clonotype. This rearrangement joins TRBV10-1 to TRBJ1-1; D ambiguous. V was trimmed by 6 bases and J by 1 base, leaving 9 bases between them. CDR1 and CDR2 (germline): WNHNN, SYGVQD (reference sequence). CDR3 size: 13 residues. CDR3 nucleotides: TGCGCCAGCAGAGTACAGAAGAACACTGAAGCTTTCTTT. Translation gives CASRVQKNTEAFF.

CDR3 region: CSAGGRTGLNSPLHF. The CDR3 DNA reads as TGCAGTGCAGGAGGTAGGACAGGGCTTAATTCACCCCTCCACTTT. The chain recombines TRBV20-1 with TRBJ1-6; 8 bases are shared with TRBD1. Germline V gives CDR1 DFQATT, CDR2 SNEGSKA (reference sequence). CDR3 length equals 15 residues. V dropped 6 bases and J dropped 6; count of bases not matched to a gene: 10.

The sample holds many counts of this clonotype. The chain uses TRBV27 and TRBJ1-2; unclear D gene. Germline V gene data show CDR1 as MNHEY and CDR2 as SMNVEV (reference sequence). The CDR3 contains 15 residues. Trimming took 3 bases from V and 2 from J, leaving 13 bases between them. The CDR3 region has the DNA TGTGCCAGCAGTTTGAGTCATCCAGCAAACTATGGCTACACCTTC. This sequence encodes CASSLSHPANYGYTF.

This clonotype was seen more than once but under ten times. V is TRBV24-1 and J is TRBJ2-3; no firm D call. Trimming took 5 bases from V and 5 from J, leaving 10 bases between them. From germline, CDR1 is KGHDR and CDR2 SFDVKD. The CDR3 consists of 13 residues. The CDR3 DNA is TGTGCCACCAGTGGCGCCCGAGGAGATACGCAGTATTTT. As protein: CATSGARGDTQYF.

This sequence joins TRBV10-3 and TRBJ1-1; 8 bases align to TRBD1. This CDR3 contains 14 residues. V trimming: 7 bases; J trimming: 4 bases; junction bases outside the gene matches: 8. Germline V gene sequence: CDR1 ENHRY, CDR2 SYGVKD. Written as DNA, the CDR3 is TGTGCCATCAAAGAGACAGGGGCGGGCACTGAAGCTTTCTTT. It yields the protein CAIKETGAGTEAFF.

This clonotype was counted ten times or more. The chain joins TRBV30 to TRBJ2-7, with D possibly matching TRBD2 (5 bases). V was pared by 4 bases and J by 4 bases, with 8 bases between. Germline values: CDR1 GTSNPN, CDR2 SVGIG (reference sequence). The CDR3 sequence is 11 residues long. The CDR3 region is CAWTRGYEQYF. In DNA form, the CDR3 reads TGTGCCTGGACGAGAGGGTACGAGCAGTACTTC.

The CDR3 bases are TGTGCCAGCAGTTCGGGACTGTCCGTTCAGCCCCAGCATTTT. Amino acid sequence: CASSSGLSVQPQHF. The chain joins TRBV7-3 to TRBJ1-5; D possibly corresponds to TRBD1 (5 bases). Per germline, CDR1 SGHTA and CDR2 FQGTGA. This CDR3 spans 14 amino acids. The V end lost 6 bases, the J end lost 6 bases, and 15 bases lay between the germline ends.

This clonotype was counted many times. This sequence joins TRBV24-1 and TRBJ2-5; D gene unclear. Germline V CDR1 and CDR2: KGHDR, SFDVKD. The V end was cut by 3 bases, the J end by 5 bases, with 6 bases between. This CDR3 is 12 amino acids long. The CDR3 nucleotides are TGTGCCACCAGTGATACTCGGGAGACCCAGTACTTC. It encodes CATSDTRETQYF.

The chain uses TRBV20-1 and TRBJ2-2; TRBD2 matches at 10 bases. V was clipped by 6 bases and J by 6 bases; unmatched bases: 13. The CDR3 has 16 amino acids. Germline CDR1 DFQATT, CDR2 SNEGSKA (reference sequence). The CDR3 spells CSAATSGAHDSGELFF. The CDR3 region has the DNA TGCAGTGCAGCTACTAGCGGGGCGCACGATTCCGGGGAGCTGTTTTTT.

This clonotype occurred many times. This chain links TRBV12-5 with TRBJ2-7; TRBD1 is a possible D gene (6 bases). The CDR3 is made up of 14 amino acids. In germline, CDR1 is LGHNT, CDR2 FRNRAP. With 7 bases removed from V and 0 bases from J, the gap between germline ends came to 13 bases. CDR3 DNA: TGTGCTAGTGCCCGGACAGAGATCTCCTACGAGCAGTACTTC. Residues: CASARTEISYEQYF.

This clonotype was observed many times. In DNA, the CDR3 is TGCGCCAGCAGGTCGGGAGGGATGACATTGAATAATTCACCCCTCCACTTT. This gives the protein CASRSGGMTLNNSPLHF. The rearrangement links TRBV5-1 to TRBJ1-6, with D uncertain. This CDR3 has 17 amino acids. The germline gives CDR1 SGHRS, CDR2 YFSETQ. V was cut by 5 bases and J by 5 bases, with 20 bases left in between.

This sequence joins TRBV5-8 and TRBJ2-2, with 8 nucleotides matching TRBD1. CDR3 length equals 15 residues. V was clipped by 4 bases and J by 4 bases; unmatched bases: 6. In germline, CDR1 is SGHTS, CDR2 YDEGEE. The CDR3 spells CASSQETGVTGELFF. In nucleotides, the CDR3 is TGTGCCAGCAGCCAAGAGACAGGGGTCACCGGGGAGCTGTTTTTT.

V is TRBV2 and J is TRBJ1-5; TRBD1 is a possible D gene (6 bases). This CDR3 has 15 residues. Germline loops: CDR1 SNHLY, CDR2 FYNNEI. Trimming left V 3 bases short and J 4 bases short, with 13 bases between. The CDR3 DNA is TGTGCCAGCAGTGACAGGACAGCGGGTAATCAGCCCCAGCATTTT. This encodes CASSDRTAGNQPQHF. Drawing the rest from reference TRBV2 and TRBJ1-5, the complete variable domain is EPEVTQTPSHQVTQMGQEVILRCVPISNHLYFYWYRQILGQKVEFLVSFYNNEISEKSEIFDDQFSVERPDGSNFTLKIRSTKLEDSAMYFCASSDRTAGNQPQHFGDGTRLSIL.

The chain has TRBV7-2 and TRBJ2-3; 9 nucleotides align to TRBD2. This CDR3 is 16 amino acids long. V lost 2 bases, J lost 1 base, and 4 bases stayed unmatched. Germline lookup yields CDR1 SGHTA and CDR2 FQGNSA. CDR3 amino acids: CASSLRLAGRTDTQYF. The CDR3 DNA reads TGTGCCAGCAGCTTACGCCTAGCGGGACGCACAGATACGCAGTATTTT.

This clonotype has ten or more counts. V gene TRBV29-1 combines with J gene TRBJ1-1; D is ambiguous. Germline CDR1 SQVTM, CDR2 ANQGSEA. The V end lost 5 bases, the J end lost 1 base, and 11 bases lay between the germline ends. The CDR3 runs to 13 residues. CDR3 nucleotide sequence: TGCAGCGTTCTTTTTCCGGGGAACACTGAAGCTTTCTTT. Its translation: CSVLFPGNTEAFF.

In this sample, this clonotype turned up many times. CDR3 region: CSARVGLTNYGYTF. CDR3 in DNA: TGCAGTGCTAGAGTGGGTCTTACCAACTATGGCTACACCTTC. This chain uses TRBV20-1 with TRBJ1-2; no firm D call. This CDR3 is 14 amino acids long. Trimming stripped 1 base from V and 2 bases from J, with 11 bases between. Looked up from germline, CDR1 is DFQATT and CDR2 is SNEGSKA (reference sequence).

This clonotype was seen ten or more times. The genes are TRBV10-3 and TRBJ2-1; possibly TRBD2 for D (5 bases). The CDR3 is 13 amino acids. The V end was cut by 4 bases, the J end by 5 bases, with 9 bases between. Germline lookup yields CDR1 ENHRY and CDR2 SYGVKD. CDR3: CAISADGNNEQFF. Here the CDR3 DNA reads TGTGCCATCAGTGCGGACGGGAACAATGAGCAGTTCTTC.

This clonotype was recorded at least ten times. The V call is TRBV7-8, the J call TRBJ2-5, with D uncertain. V shed 3 bases and J shed 4 bases, with 9 bases lying between them. CDR1 and CDR2 (germline): SGHVS, FQNEAQ. The CDR3 covers 13 residues. Here the CDR3 DNA reads TGTGCCAGCAGCTTCGACCGCTCAGAGACCCAGTACTTC. Its translation is CASSFDRSETQYF.

The chain has TRBV6-1 and TRBJ1-5; D ambiguous. The germline V and J ends were trimmed by 1 base and 2 bases, with 6 bases remaining between them. Germline V lookup: CDR1 MNHNS, CDR2 SASEGT. This CDR3 comprises 14 residues. In DNA form, the CDR3 reads TGTGCCAGCAGTGAAGAGGGCGGCAATCAGCCCCAGCATTTT. It specifies CASSEEGGNQPQHF.